This T cell receptor beta chain was recorded in a study of radiotherapy plus CTLA-4 blockade in lung cancer. Across the whole study: Objective responses were observed in more than 15% of patients, and disease control was achieved by approximately 30%.

A remark on this clone: The antigen remains undetermined.

Lung cancer patients with chemo-refractory metastatic non-small-cell disease were given focal radiation plus CTLA-4 blockade with ipilimumab. The germline gives CDR1 SGHTS, CDR2 YDEGEE. The CDR3 runs to 15 residues. V trimming: 1 base; J trimming: 3 bases; junction bases outside the gene matches: 4. The assay was immunoSEQ multiplex PCR, and TCRdb's table has in-frame clones only and misses some. Of roughly 45,000 clones listed, roughly 63% were seen once; the top ten hold roughly 18%. Whole-study findings and limits: Together with interferon-beta, which increased in serum after radiation, early dynamic changes in blood T cell clones were reportedly the best predictors of response. An expansion of tumor-derived TCR clones occurred in blood after radiotherapy plus ipilimumab.

Here the sequenced sample was peripheral blood, taken from a patient treated with radiotherapy plus ipilimumab. The TCR comes from a human donor with non-small cell lung cancer who had a partial response to radiotherapy plus ipilimumab. The rearrangement uses TRBV5-8 and TRBJ2-5; TRBD1 matches 9 bases. The CDR3 DNA sequence: TGTGCCAGCAGCTTGCCGGGGACAGGGAAAGAGACCCAGTACTTC. This encodes CASSLPGTGKETQYF.